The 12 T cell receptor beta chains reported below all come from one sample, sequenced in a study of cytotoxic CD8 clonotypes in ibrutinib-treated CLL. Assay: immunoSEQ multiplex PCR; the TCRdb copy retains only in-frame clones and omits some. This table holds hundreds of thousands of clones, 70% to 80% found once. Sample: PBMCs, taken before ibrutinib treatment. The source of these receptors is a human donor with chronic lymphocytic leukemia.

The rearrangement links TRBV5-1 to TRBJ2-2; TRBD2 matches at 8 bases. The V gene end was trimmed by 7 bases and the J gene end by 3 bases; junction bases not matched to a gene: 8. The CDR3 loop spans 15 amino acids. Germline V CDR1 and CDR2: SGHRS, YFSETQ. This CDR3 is CASDWAGGDTGELFF. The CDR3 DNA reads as TGCGCCAGCGATTGGGCGGGAGGCGACACCGGGGAGCTGTTTTTT.

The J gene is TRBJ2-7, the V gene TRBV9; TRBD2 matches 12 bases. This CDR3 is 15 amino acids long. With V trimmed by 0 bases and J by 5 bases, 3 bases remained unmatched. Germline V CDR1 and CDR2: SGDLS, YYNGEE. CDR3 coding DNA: TGTGCCAGCAGCGTAGGGGGACTAGCGGGCAACGAGCAGTACTTC. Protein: CASSVGGLAGNEQYF.

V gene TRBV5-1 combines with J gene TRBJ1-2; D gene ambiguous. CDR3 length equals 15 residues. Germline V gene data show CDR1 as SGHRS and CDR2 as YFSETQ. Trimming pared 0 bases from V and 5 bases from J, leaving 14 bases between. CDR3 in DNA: TGCGCCAGCAGCTTGGTGTCGCGGTTGGATTATGGCTACACCTTC. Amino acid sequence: CASSLVSRLDYGYTF. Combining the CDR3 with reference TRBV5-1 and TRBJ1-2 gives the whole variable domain KAGVTQTPRYLIKTRGQQVTLSCSPISGHRSVSWYQQTPGQGLQFLFEYFSETQRNKGNFPGRFSGRQFSNSRSEMNVSTLELGDSALYLCASSLVSRLDYGYTFGSGTRLTVV.

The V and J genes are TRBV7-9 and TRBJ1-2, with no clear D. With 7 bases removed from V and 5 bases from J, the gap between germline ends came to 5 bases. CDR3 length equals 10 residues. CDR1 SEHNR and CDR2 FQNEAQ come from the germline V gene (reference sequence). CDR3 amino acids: CASKEYGYTF. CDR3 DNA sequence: TGTGCCAGCAAGGAGTATGGCTACACCTTC.

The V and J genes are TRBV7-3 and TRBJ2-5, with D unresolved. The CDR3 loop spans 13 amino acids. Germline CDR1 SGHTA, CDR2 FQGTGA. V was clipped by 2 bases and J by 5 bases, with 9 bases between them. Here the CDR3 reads CASSLSGRETQYF. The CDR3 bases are TGTGCCAGCAGCTTATCTGGACGCGAGACCCAGTACTTC.

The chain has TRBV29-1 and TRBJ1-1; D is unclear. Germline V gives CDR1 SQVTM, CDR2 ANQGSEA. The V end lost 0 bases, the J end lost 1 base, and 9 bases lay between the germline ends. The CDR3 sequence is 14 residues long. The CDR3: CSVEDPAGNTEAFF. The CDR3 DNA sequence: TGCAGCGTTGAAGATCCAGCGGGGAACACTGAAGCTTTCTTT.

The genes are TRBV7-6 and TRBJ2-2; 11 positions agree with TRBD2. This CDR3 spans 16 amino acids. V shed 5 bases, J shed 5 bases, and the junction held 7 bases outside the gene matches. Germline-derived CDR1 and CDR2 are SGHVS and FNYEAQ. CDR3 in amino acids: CASSLLAGEDTGELFF. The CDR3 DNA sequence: TGTGCCAGCAGCCTACTAGCGGGAGAGGATACCGGGGAGCTGTTTTTT.

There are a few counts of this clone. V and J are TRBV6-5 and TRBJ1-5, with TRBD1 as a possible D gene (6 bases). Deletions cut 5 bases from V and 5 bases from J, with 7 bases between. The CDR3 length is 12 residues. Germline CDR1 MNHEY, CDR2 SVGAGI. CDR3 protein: CASSNRDQPQHF. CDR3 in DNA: TGTGCCAGCAGTAACAGGGATCAGCCCCAGCATTTT.

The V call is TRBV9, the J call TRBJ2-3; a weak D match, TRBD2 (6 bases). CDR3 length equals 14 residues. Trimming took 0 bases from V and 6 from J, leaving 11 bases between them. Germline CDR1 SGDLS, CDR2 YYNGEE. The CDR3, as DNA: TGTGCCAGCAGCGTAGCTGCTGGGAGGGATACGCAGTATTTT. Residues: CASSVAAGRDTQYF.

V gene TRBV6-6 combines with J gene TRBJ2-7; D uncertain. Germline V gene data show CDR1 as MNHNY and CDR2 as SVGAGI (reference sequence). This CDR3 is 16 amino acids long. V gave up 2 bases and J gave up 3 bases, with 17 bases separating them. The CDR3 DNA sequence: TGTGCCAGCAGTTACGCCCACAGAGTTTACGACTACGAGCAGTACTTC. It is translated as CASSYAHRVYDYEQYF.

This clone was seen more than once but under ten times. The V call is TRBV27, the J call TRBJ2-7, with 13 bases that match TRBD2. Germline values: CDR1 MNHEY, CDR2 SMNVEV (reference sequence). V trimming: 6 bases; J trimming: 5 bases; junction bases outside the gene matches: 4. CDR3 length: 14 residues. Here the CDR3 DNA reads TGTGCCAGCAGACGAGGACTAGCGGGAGACGAGCAGTACTTC. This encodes CASRRGLAGDEQYF.

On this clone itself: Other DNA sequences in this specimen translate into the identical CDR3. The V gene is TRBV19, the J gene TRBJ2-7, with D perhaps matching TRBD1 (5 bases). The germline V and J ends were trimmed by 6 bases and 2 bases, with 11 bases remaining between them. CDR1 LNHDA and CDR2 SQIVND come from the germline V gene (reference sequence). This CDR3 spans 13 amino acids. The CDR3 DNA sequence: TGTGCCAGTAGCAGGACGGACACCTACGAGCAGTACTTC. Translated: CASSRTDTYEQYF.